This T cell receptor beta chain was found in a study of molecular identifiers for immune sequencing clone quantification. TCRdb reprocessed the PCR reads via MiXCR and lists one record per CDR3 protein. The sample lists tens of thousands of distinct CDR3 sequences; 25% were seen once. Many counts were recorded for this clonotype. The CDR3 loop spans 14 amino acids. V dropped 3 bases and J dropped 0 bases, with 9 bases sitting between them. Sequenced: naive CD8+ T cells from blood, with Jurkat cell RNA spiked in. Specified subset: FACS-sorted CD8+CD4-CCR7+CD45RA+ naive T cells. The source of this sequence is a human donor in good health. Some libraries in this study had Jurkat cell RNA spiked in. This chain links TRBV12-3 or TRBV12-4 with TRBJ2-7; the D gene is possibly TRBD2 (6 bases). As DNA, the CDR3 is TGTGCCAGCAGTTTGGGGGACTTCTCCTACGAGCAGTACTTC. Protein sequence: CASSLGDFSYEQYF.